The clone carrying this T cell receptor (beta chain) was seen many times. The antigen remains unidentified. Regarding time point: blood at routine non-recurrence follow-up after resection. Each TCR cDNA molecule bore a unique molecular identifier. Each CDR3 protein is one row after TCRdb ran MiXCR on the 5' RACE reads. Counted here are some 30,000 distinct CDR3 sequences, about 10% occurring once; the ten biggest clones make up about 30%. V trimming: 5 bases; J trimming: 8 bases; junction bases outside the gene matches: 11. The CDR3 spans 15 residues. The germline V gene encodes CDR1 MNHEY and CDR2 SVGEGT. This entry comes from a study of spatial heterogeneity in lung cancer. Study information: Sequenced were any available follow-up PBMC samples, which had been obtained a median of about two years after resection. General study points: Ubiquitous expanded tumor TCRs were seen in blood more at resection than at follow-up.

The receptor was derived from a female donor with early-stage non-small cell lung cancer. The source material was PBMCs, sampled at follow-up. The V and J genes are TRBV6-2 or TRBV6-3 and TRBJ1-1; 10 bases map to TRBD1. The DNA for the CDR3 is TGTGCCAGCAGTCCCGGGGGGACAGGGGCGGCCGAAGCTTTCTTT. Protein: CASSPGGTGAAEAFF.